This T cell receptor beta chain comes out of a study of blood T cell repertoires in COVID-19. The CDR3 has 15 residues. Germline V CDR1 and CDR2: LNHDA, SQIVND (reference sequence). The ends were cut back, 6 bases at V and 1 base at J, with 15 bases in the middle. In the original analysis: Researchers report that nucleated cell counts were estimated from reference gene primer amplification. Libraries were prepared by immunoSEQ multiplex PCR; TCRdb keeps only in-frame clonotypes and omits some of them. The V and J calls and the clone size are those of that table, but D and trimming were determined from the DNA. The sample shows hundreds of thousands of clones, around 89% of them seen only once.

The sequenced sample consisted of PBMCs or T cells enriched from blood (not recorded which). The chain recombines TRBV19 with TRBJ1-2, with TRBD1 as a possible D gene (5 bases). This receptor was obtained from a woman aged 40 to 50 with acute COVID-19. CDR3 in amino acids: CASRLGPYFNYGYTF. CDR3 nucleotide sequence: TGTGCCAGTAGATTGGGGCCGTACTTTAACTATGGCTACACCTTC.